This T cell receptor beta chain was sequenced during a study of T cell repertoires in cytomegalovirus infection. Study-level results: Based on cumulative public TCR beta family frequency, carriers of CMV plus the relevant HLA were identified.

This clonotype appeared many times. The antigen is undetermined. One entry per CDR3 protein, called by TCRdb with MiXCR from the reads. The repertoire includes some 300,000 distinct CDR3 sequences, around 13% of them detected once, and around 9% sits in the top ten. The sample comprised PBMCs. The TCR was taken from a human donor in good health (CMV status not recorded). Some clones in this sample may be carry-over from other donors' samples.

CDR3 sequence reads: CASSSRGLWTDTQYF. The CDR3 DNA is TGTGCCAGCAGTTCTAGGGGGCTCTGGACAGATACGCAGTATTTT. The gene calls are TRBV6-5 and TRBJ2-3; TRBD1 matches at 7 bases. Germline V gene data show CDR1 as MNHEY and CDR2 as SVGAGI. Trimming removed 4 bases from V and 3 bases from J; junction bases left unmatched: 7. This CDR3 comprises 15 residues.